Listed below are T cell receptor beta chains from one sample, sequenced in a study of blood T cell repertoires in COVID-19. Only in-frame clones appear in the TCRdb table, and some are missing; sequencing was by immunoSEQ multiplex PCR. This sample carries 150,000 to 200,000 clones, about 80% of them seen once, and the ten largest clones take roughly 6.8%. The sample comprised peripheral blood. These receptor sequences come from a man between 65 and 85 years old with active or convalescent COVID-19. The CDR3 runs from the conserved cysteine through the conserved F or W. The D gene is left open where the match is weak. Rows may omit the clone size; those that give it use once, few, many or a size class.

clone size	V gene	D gene	J gene	CDR3 DNA	CDR3 protein
.	TRBV5-1	.	TRBJ2-2	TGCGCCAGCAGCTCCACAGGGGAGGACACCGGGGAGCTGTTTTTT	CASSSTGEDTGELFF
.	TRBV4-1	TRBD2	TRBJ2-3	TGCGCCAGCAGCCAATTTGCAGCGGGGGATTCAGATACGCAGTATTTT	CASSQFAAGDSDTQYF
once	TRBV23-1	TRBD1	TRBJ1-4	TGCGCCAGCTCCCCCCGGGACAGGGGGGTGGTAGCTAATGAAAAACTGTTTTTT	CASSPRDRGVVANEKLFF
.	TRBV7-2	.	TRBJ1-5	TGTGCCAGCAGCTTATCTACGCAAGTCAATCAGCCCCAGCATTTT	CASSLSTQVNQPQHF
few	TRBV10-2	TRBD1	TRBJ1-1	TGCGCCAGCAGGGATATTTGGACAGGGAGTAACAATGAAGCTTTCTTT	CASRDIWTGSNNEAFF
.	TRBV7-9	TRBD1	TRBJ2-7	TGTGCCAGCAGCCAAGGGACAGGGGGCGAGCAGTACTTC	CASSQGTGGEQYF
.	TRBV7-9	TRBD1	TRBJ1-1	TGTGCCAGCAGCTGGGGACAGGCCGGCGAAGCTTTCTTT	CASSWGQAGEAFF
.	TRBV27	.	TRBJ2-2	TGTGCCAGCAGTTTAAAAGGGCGGGTCAACACCGGGGAGCTGTTTTTT	CASSLKGRVNTGELFF
once	TRBV11-2	.	TRBJ2-2	TGTGCCAGCAGCAAAGGGACATTTCCGCGCGGGGAGCTGTTTTTT	CASSKGTFPRGELFF
few	TRBV29-1	.	TRBJ2-7	TGCAGCGTTTCCCTTATATCCTACGAGCAGTACTTC	CSVSLISYEQYF
once	TRBV5-1	TRBD2	TRBJ2-5	TGCGCCAGCAGCCCCGAGACTAGCGGGGGCCAGTACTTC	CASSPETSGGQYF
.	TRBV28	.	TRBJ1-1	TGTGCCAGCAGTTTATGGGCAGAAGCTTTCTTT	CASSLWAEAFF
.	TRBV12-3/TRBV12-4	.	TRBJ2-5	TGTGCCAGCAGTTTGAACGGAGGGACCCAGTACTTC	CASSLNGGTQYF
.	TRBV11-2	.	TRBJ2-7	TGTGCCAGCAGCGTAATAGATTGGGGGGGCCAGCAGTACTTC	CASSVIDWGGQQYF
.	TRBV2	TRBD1	TRBJ1-4	TGTGCCAGCAATTGGGCAGGGGGACCTGAAAAACTGTTTTTT	CASNWAGGPEKLFF
once	TRBV19	.	TRBJ1-1	TGTGCCAGTAGCTCGCGGGAGAAGACTGAAGCTTTCTTT	CASSSREKTEAFF
.	TRBV7-9	.	TRBJ1-1	TGTGCCAGCAGCTCAGACAGGAAGAAGAACACTGAAGCTTTCTTT	CASSSDRKKNTEAFF
.	TRBV29-1	.	TRBJ2-2	TGCAGCGCCGGGCAGGGGGGTTTCGGGGACACCGGGGAGCTGTTTTTT	CSAGQGGFGDTGELFF
.	TRBV6-4	TRBD2	TRBJ2-1	TGTGCCAGCAGTGACGGAGCGGGGGGGTTGAATGAGCAGTTCTTC	CASSDGAGGLNEQFF
.	TRBV6-9	.	TRBJ2-2	TGTGCCAGGAAAAATGAGGACAGTCGGGACACCGGGGAGCTGTTTTTT	CARKNEDSRDTGELFF
few	TRBV28	TRBD1	TRBJ1-1	TGTGCCAGCAGTTCCGTCAGGGGGCGAGGGAGTACTGAAGCTTTCTTT	CASSSVRGRGSTEAFF
.	TRBV2	.	TRBJ2-1	TGTGCCAGCAGGGGGAGCTCCTACAATGAGCAGTTCTTC	CASRGSSYNEQFF
.	TRBV6-5	TRBD1	TRBJ1-1	TGTGCCAGCCTCGAGGGGGCAGGGCCGAACACTGAAGCTTTCTTT	CASLEGAGPNTEAFF
.	TRBV2	.	TRBJ1-1	TGTGCCAGCACTCTGGACAGGAACACTGAAGCTTTCTTT	CASTLDRNTEAFF
.	TRBV10-3	TRBD2	TRBJ2-1	TGTGCCATCAGTGAACCCGGACTAGCGGGATCAAATGAGCAGTTCTTC	CAISEPGLAGSNEQFF
.	TRBV9	.	TRBJ1-1	TGTGCCAGCAGCCCCCGACTGGGACACGAAGCTTTCTTT	CASSPRLGHEAFF
once	TRBV15	.	TRBJ1-2	TGTGCCACCAGCAGGTCGAAGACAGGTAAAGCTAACTATGGCTACACCTTC	CATSRSKTGKANYGYTF
.	TRBV12-3/TRBV12-4	TRBD1	TRBJ1-1	TGTGCCAGCAGCACACAGGGGTTTACTGAAGCTTTCTTT	CASSTQGFTEAFF
.	TRBV7-2	.	TRBJ1-4	TGTGCCAGCAGCTTCAGGAATGAAAAACTGTTTTTT	CASSFRNEKLFF
.	TRBV7-2	.	TRBJ1-2	TGTGCCAGCAGCAGCGGGATCCTCTATGGCTACACCTTC	CASSSGILYGYTF
once	TRBV27	.	TRBJ2-7	TGTGCCAGCAAGGACAGACATTACGAGCAGTACTTC	CASKDRHYEQYF
.	TRBV18	TRBD1	TRBJ2-7	TGTGCCAGCTCACCAAGGCAGACAGGGATTTACGAGCAGTACTTC	CASSPRQTGIYEQYF
.	TRBV29-1	TRBD1	TRBJ1-1	TGCAGCTCGAGGACAGGGAACACTGAAGCTTTCTTT	CSSRTGNTEAFF
.	TRBV19	.	TRBJ2-2	TGTGCCAGTAGCCCAAGCGGGTCTACCGGGGAGCTGTTTTTT	CASSPSGSTGELFF
.	TRBV18	.	TRBJ2-1	TGTGCCAGCTCACCTACGGCTAGCTCCTACAATGAGCAGTTCTTC	CASSPTASSYNEQFF
.	TRBV18	TRBD1	TRBJ2-3	TGTGCCAGCTCACCAACCGGGGGACAGGGCGTCGCAGATACGCAGTATTTT	CASSPTGGQGVADTQYF
few	TRBV6-5	.	TRBJ2-7	TGTGCCAGCAGTTACGGACAACTCTACGAGCAGTACTTC	CASSYGQLYEQYF
.	TRBV30	.	TRBJ1-1	TGTGCCTGGAGTGTGAGTGCAGGCACTGAAGCTTTCTTT	CAWSVSAGTEAFF
.	TRBV29-1	TRBD1	TRBJ1-3	TGCAGTGTTTCCGGGACAGCCTCTGGAAACACCATATATTTT	CSVSGTASGNTIYF
.	TRBV7-2	.	TRBJ2-3	TGTGCCAGCAGATTGACAGGCCCCACAGATACGCAGTATTTT	CASRLTGPTDTQYF
few	TRBV7-9	TRBD2	TRBJ2-7	TGTGCCAGCAGCCCCGCCGGGGGGGGTTACTACGAGCAGTACTTC	CASSPAGGGYYEQYF
.	TRBV3-1/TRBV3-2	.	TRBJ2-7	TGTGCCAGCAGCCGCAGAACAGGGTTTTCCCACGAGCAGTACTTC	CASSRRTGFSHEQYF
.	TRBV7-8	TRBD2	TRBJ2-2	TGTGCCAGCAGCTTCGGGGGACTAGCGGGAGTAACGGGTAACACCGGGGAGCTGTTTTTT	CASSFGGLAGVTGNTGELFF
.	TRBV7-8	.	TRBJ2-7	TGTGCCAGCAGCTTCTTCTTATCGCGGGACCTCTACGAGCAGTACTTC	CASSFFLSRDLYEQYF
.	TRBV18	TRBD1	TRBJ2-7	TGTGCCAGCTCACCTCCCAGGGGGTTCTACGAGCAGTACTTC	CASSPPRGFYEQYF